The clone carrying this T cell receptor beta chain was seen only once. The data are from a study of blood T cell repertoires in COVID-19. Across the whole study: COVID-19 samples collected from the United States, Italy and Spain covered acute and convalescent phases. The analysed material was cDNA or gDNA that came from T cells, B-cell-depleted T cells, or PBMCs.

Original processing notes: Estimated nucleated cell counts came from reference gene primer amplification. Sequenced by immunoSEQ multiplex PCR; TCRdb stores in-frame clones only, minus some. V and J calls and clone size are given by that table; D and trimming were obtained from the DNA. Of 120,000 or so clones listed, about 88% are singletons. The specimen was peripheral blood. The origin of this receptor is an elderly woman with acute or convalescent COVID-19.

The CDR3 spells CASSSGETAKNIQYF. CDR3 in DNA: TGTGCCAGCAGTTCAGGGGAAACGGCCAAAAACATTCAGTACTTC. The chain is built from TRBV6-5 and TRBJ2-4; TRBD1 is a possible D gene (6 bases). Germline V gene sequence: CDR1 MNHEY, CDR2 SVGAGI. The CDR3 has 15 amino acids. The germline V and J ends were trimmed by 4 bases and 1 base, with 11 bases remaining between them.